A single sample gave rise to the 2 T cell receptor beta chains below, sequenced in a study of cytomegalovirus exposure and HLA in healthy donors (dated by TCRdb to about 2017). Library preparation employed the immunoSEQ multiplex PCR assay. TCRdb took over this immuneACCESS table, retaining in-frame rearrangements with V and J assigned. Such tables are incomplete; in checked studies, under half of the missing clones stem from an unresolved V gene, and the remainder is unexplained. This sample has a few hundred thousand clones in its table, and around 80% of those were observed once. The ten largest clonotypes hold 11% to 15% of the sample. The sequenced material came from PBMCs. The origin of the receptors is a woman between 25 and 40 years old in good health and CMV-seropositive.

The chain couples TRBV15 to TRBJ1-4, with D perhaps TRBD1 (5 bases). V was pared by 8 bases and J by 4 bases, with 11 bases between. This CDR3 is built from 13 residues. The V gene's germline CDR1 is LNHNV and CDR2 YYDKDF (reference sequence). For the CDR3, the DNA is TGTGCCACCCGCGGGGCTGGTAATGAAAAACTGTTTTTT. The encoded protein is CATRGAGNEKLFF. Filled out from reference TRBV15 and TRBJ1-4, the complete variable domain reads DAMVIQNPRYQVTQFGKPVTLSCSQTLNHNVMYWYQQKSSQAPKLLFHYYDKDFNNEADTPDNFQSRRPNTSFCFLDIRSPGLGDTAMYLCATRGAGNEKLFFGSGTQLSVL.

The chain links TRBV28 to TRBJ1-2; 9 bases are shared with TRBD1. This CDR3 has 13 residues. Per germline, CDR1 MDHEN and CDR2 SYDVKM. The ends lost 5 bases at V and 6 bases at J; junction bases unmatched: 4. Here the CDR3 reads CASSGRDRDGYTF. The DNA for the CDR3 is TGTGCCAGCAGTGGTAGGGACAGGGATGGCTACACCTTC.